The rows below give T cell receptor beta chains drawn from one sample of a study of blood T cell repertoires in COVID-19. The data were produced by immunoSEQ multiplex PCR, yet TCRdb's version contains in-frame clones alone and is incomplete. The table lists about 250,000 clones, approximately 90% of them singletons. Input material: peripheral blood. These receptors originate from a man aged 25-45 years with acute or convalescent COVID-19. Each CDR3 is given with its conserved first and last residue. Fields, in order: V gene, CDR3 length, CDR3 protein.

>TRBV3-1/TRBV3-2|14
CASSPQGAENTIYF
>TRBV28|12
CASSSVNYGYTF
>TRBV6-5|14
CASTRLAGLDEQFF
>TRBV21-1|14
CASYLRLAGGEQYF
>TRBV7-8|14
CASSTGLAGETQYF
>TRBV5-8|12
CASSSKTDTQYF
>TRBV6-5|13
CASRKPGTDTQYF
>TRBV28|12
CASSLRQGKTFF
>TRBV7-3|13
CASSAFGVKEQFF
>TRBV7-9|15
CASSLAQGHTYEQYF
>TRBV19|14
CASSISGPNQPQHF
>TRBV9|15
CASSVSGSSGNTIYF
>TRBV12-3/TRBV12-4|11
CASSFGGVLTF